This entry is about one T cell receptor (beta chain). The sample is drawn from a study of blood T cell repertoires in COVID-19. Looking at the study overall: Acute and convalescent COVID-19 samples came from the United States, Italy and Spain. The analysed material was cDNA or gDNA that came from T cells, B-cell-depleted T cells, or PBMCs.

V shed 5 bases, J shed 6 bases, and the junction held 4 bases outside the gene matches. The CDR3 extends over 13 amino acids. CDR1 MNHEY and CDR2 SVGAGI come from the germline V gene. Under the authors' procedure: Amplification with reference gene primers provided the estimates of nucleated cell counts. Sequenced by immunoSEQ multiplex PCR; TCRdb stores in-frame clones only, minus some. The V and J calls and the clone size are those of that table, but D and trimming were determined from the DNA. The data show over 200,000 clones, around nine tenths seen once. This chain links TRBV6-5 with TRBJ1-1; 9 positions match TRBD1. The clonotype was recovered from a young man with active or convalescent COVID-19. The sequencing input was peripheral blood. The CDR3 here is CASSLGTGSEAFF. Written as DNA, the CDR3 is TGTGCCAGCAGTCTGGGGACAGGGTCTGAAGCTTTCTTT.